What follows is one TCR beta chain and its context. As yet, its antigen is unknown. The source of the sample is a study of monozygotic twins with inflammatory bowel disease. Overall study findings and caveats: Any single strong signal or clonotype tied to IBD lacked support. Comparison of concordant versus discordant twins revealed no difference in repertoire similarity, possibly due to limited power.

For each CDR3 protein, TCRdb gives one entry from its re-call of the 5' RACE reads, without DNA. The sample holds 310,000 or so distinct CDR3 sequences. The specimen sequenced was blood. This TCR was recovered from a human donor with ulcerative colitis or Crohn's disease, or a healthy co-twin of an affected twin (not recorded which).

The CDR3 sequence: CASSLDRTAPYEQYF. V is TRBV5-8 and J is TRBJ2-7. The CDR3 is 15 amino acids. Per germline, CDR1 SGHTS and CDR2 YDEGEE.